This TCR beta chain came from a study of regulatory T cells in long-lasting Graves disease. Study observations and caveats: Patients whose Graves' disease persisted exhibited lower TCR diversity than those newly diagnosed. Results may be inaccurate due to the small sample size.

This clonotype was recorded at least ten times. Its target is unknown. The V gene lost 3 bases and the J gene lost 2 bases, with 8 bases spanning the gap. CDR3 length equals 14 residues. The germline CDR1 and CDR2 sequences are SGHAT and FQDESV (reference sequence). Noted time point: newly diagnosed GD, antithyroid drugs for less than 3 months. The TCR library was prepared using RNA isolated from PBMCs. It was an endocrinology department in Xi'an, China, that provided the patients. Both iRepertoire HTBI primers and Arm-PCR of CDR3 regions were used to build the TCR beta libraries. TCRdb fed the multiplex PCR reads into MiXCR, producing one record per CDR3 protein. The sample includes approximately 230,000 distinct CDR3 sequences, around 17% of them seen just once.

The receptor was derived from a female donor with Graves disease. The chain combines TRBV11-1 with TRBJ2-1; D gene uncertain. The material sequenced was peripheral blood mononuclear cells (PBMCs), taken at new diagnosis, from a patient treated with antithyroid drugs. The CDR3 protein is CASSLSRAYNEQFF. The CDR3 DNA reads TGTGCCAGCAGCTTGTCCCGGGCCTACAATGAGCAGTTCTTC.